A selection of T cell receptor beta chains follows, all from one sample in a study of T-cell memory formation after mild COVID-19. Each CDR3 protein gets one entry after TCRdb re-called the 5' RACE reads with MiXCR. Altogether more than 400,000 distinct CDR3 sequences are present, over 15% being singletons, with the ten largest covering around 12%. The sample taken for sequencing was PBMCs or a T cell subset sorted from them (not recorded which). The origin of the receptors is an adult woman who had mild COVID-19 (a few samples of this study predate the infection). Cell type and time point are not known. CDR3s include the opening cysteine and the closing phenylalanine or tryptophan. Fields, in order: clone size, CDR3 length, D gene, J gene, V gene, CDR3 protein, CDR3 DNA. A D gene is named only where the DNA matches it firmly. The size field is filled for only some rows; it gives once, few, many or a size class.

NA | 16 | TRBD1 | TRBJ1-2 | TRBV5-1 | CASSLDGQGVTGGYTF | TGCGCCAGCAGCTTGGATGGACAGGGGGTTACCGGTGGCTACACCTTC
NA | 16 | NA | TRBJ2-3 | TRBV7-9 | CASSLGMSGRTDTQYF | TGTGCCAGCAGCTTAGGGATGAGCGGCCGCACAGATACGCAGTATTTT
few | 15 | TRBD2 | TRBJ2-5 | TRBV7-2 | CASSLVGTTRETQYF | TGTGCCAGCAGCTTAGTGGGGACTACGAGAGAGACCCAGTACTTC
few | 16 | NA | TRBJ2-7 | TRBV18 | CASSPQLGLATYEQYF | TGTGCCAGCTCACCACAATTAGGACTTGCCACCTACGAGCAGTACTTC
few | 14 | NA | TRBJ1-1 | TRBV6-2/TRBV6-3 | CASRRASLNTEAFF | TGTGCCAGCAGGAGGGCCTCCTTGAACACTGAAGCTTTCTTT
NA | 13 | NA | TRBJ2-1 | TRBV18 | CASSPPQPQGQFF | TGTGCCAGCTCACCACCCCAACCTCAAGGGCAGTTCTTC
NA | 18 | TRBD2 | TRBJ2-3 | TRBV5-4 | CASSLITSGSIGTDTQYF | TGTGCCAGCAGCTTGATAACTAGCGGGAGTATCGGAACAGATACGCAGTATTTT
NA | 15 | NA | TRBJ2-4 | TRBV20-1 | CSARRVGVAKNIQYF | TGCAGTGCTAGAAGGGTCGGGGTAGCCAAAAACATTCAGTACTTC
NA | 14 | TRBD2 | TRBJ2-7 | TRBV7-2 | CASSRSSGIYEQYF | TGTGCCAGCAGTCGATCTAGCGGAATCTACGAGCAGTACTTC
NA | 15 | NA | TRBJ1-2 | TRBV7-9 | CASSLVTGVNYGYTF | TGTGCCAGCAGCTTAGTTACGGGGGTTAACTATGGCTACACCTTC
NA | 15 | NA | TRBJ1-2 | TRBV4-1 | CASSQGPLVDYGYTF | TGCGCCAGCAGCCAGGGACCCCTCGTGGACTATGGCTACACCTTC
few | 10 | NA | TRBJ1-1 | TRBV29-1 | CSVDSTEAFF | TGCAGCGTTGACAGCACTGAAGCTTTCTTT
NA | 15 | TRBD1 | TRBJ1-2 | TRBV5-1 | CASSLAGDRGHGYTF | TGCGCCAGCAGCTTGGCCGGGGACAGGGGGCATGGCTACACCTTC
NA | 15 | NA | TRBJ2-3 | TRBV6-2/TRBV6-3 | CASEDGTGYTDTQYF | TGTGCCAGCGAGGACGGCACGGGATACACAGATACGCAGTATTTT
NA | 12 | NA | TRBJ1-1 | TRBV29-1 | CSAKNSNTEAFF | TGCAGCGCTAAAAACTCCAACACTGAAGCTTTCTTT
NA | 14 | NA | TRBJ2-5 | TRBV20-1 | CSASPGPYRETQYF | TGCAGTGCTAGCCCAGGGCCCTATAGAGAGACCCAGTACTTC
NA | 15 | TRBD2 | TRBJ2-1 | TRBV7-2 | CASSFASGSGNEQFF | TGTGCCAGCAGCTTCGCGAGCGGGAGCGGGAATGAGCAGTTCTTC
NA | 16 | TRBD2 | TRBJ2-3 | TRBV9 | CASSVGLAGFFDTQYF | TGTGCCAGCAGCGTTGGTCTAGCGGGATTTTTTGATACGCAGTATTTT
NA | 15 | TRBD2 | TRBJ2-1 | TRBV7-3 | CASSALAGLYNEQFF | TGTGCCAGCAGCGCCCTAGCGGGTCTCTACAATGAGCAGTTCTTC
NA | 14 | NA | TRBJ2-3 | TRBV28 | CASSFGLDTDTQYF | TGTGCCAGCAGTTTCGGCTTGGACACAGATACGCAGTATTTT
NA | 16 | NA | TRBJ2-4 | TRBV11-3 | CASSPGGTAPKNIQYF | TGTGCCAGCAGCCCAGGCGGGACAGCGCCCAAAAACATTCAGTACTTC
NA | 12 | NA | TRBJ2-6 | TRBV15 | CATTSGANVLTF | TGTGCCACCACGTCTGGGGCCAACGTCCTGACTTTC
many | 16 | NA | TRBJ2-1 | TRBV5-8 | CASSLWQGSSYNEQFF | TGTGCCAGCAGCTTGTGGCAGGGAAGCTCCTACAATGAGCAGTTCTTC
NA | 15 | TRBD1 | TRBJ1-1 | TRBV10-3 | CAIGGDSFMNTEAFF | TGTGCCATCGGGGGGGACAGCTTCATGAACACTGAAGCTTTCTTT
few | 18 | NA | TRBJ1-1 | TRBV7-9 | CASSLRRERDRSWTEAFF | TGTGCCAGCAGCTTACGCCGAGAGAGAGACAGGAGTTGGACTGAAGCTTTCTTT
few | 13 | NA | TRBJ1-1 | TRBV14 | CASSQERNTEAFF | TGTGCCAGCAGCCAAGAAAGGAACACTGAAGCTTTCTTT
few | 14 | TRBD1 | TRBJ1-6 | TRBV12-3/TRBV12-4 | CASSLGTVNSPLHF | TGTGCCAGCAGTTTGGGGACAGTTAATTCACCCCTCCACTTT
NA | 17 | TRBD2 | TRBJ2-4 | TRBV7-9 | CASSLVTGGLRKNIQYF | TGTGCCAGCAGCTTAGTTACGGGAGGCCTCAGAAAAAACATTCAGTACTTC
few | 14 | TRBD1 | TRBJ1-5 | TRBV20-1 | CSARTGPRGQPQHF | TGCAGTGCTCGGACAGGACCCCGGGGACAGCCCCAGCATTTT
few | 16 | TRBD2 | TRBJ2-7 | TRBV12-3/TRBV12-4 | CASSFLAGGGGNEQYF | TGTGCCAGCAGTTTTCTAGCGGGCGGGGGTGGAAACGAGCAGTACTTC